The 3 T cell receptor beta chains reported below all come from one sample, sequenced in a study of regulatory T cells in long-lasting Graves disease. Time point of the sample: persistent/refractory GD, antithyroid drugs over 5 years with positive TRAb. Following extraction of RNA from PBMCs, that RNA was used to make the TCR library. Building the TCR beta libraries relied on iRepertoire HTBI primers, and CDR3 regions underwent Arm-PCR. Using its own MiXCR run on the multiplex PCR reads, TCRdb lists one record per CDR3 protein. Among about 660,000 distinct CDR3 sequences listed, 25% to 30% were seen once. The sample was peripheral blood mononuclear cells (PBMCs), taken when the disease was refractory, from a patient treated with antithyroid drugs. These receptor sequences come from a female donor with Graves disease.

This clonotype was seen only a few times. V usage is TRBV27 and J usage is TRBJ1-2, with a possible D match to TRBD1 (5 bases). CDR1 and CDR2 (germline): MNHEY, SMNVEV (reference sequence). The CDR3 loop spans 13 amino acids. Trimming pared 8 bases from V and 3 bases from J, leaving 13 bases between. The CDR3, as DNA: TGTGCCAGCGGGGGAGTGCTAGACTATGGCTACACCTTC. Translated, it gives CASGGVLDYGYTF.

Concerning this clonotype itself: A much more abundant neighbour one base away suggests this may be a read error. The V call is TRBV6-1, the J call TRBJ2-5; perhaps TRBD2 as D (6 bases). Trimming cost V 6 bases and J 7 bases, with 6 bases left between them. CDR3 length: 10 residues. Germline CDR1 reads MNHNS; CDR2 reads SASEGT. The CDR3 sequence: CASRGGTQYF. In DNA, the CDR3 is TGTGCCAGCAGGGGGGGGACCCAGTACTTC.

The rearrangement joins TRBV25-1 to TRBJ2-1; 8 bases are a match to TRBD2. Germline CDR1 and CDR2: MGHDK and SYGVNS. V shed 4 bases, J shed 5 bases, and the junction held 16 bases outside the gene matches. This CDR3 region has 18 residues. CDR3 protein: CASSALTRGSGSHNEQFF. The DNA for the CDR3 is TGTGCCAGCAGTGCTCTCACCCGGGGGAGCGGGAGCCACAATGAGCAGTTCTTC.